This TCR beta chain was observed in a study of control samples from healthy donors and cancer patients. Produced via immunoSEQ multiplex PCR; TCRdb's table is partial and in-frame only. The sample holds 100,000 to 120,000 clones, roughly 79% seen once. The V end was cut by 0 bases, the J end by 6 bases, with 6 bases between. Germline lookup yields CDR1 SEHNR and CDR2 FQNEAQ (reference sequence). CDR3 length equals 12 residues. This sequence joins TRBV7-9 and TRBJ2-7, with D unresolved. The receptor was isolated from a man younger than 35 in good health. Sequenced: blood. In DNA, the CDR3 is TGTGCCAGCAGCTTAGCTGGAGTCGAGCAGTACTTC. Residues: CASSLAGVEQYF.